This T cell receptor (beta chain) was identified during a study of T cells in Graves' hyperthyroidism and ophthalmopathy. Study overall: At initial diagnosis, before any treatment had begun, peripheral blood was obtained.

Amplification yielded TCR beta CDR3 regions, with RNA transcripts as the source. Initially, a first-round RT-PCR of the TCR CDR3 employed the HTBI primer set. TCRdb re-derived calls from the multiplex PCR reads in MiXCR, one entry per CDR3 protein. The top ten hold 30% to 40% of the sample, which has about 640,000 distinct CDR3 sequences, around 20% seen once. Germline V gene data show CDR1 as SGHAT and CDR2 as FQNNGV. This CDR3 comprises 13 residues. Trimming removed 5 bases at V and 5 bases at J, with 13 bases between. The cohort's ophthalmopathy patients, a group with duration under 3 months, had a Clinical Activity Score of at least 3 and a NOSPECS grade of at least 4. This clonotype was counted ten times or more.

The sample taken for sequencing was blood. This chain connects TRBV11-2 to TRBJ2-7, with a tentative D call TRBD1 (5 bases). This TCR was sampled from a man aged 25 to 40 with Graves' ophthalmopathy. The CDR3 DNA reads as TGTGCCAGCAGCCCTCAGGGTTTACACGAGCAGTACTTC. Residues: CASSPQGLHEQYF.